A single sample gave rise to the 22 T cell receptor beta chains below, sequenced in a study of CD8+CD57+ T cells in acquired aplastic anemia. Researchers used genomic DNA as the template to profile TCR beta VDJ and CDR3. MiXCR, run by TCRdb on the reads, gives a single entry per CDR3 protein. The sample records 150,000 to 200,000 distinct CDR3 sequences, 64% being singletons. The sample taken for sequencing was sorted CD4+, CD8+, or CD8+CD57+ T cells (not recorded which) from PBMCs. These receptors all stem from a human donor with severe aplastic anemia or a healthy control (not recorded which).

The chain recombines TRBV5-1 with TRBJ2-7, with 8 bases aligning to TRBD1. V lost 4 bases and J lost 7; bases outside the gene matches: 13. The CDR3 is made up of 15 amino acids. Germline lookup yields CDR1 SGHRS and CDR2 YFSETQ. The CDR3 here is CASSPSLTGDGEQYF. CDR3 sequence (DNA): TGCGCCAGCAGCCCCAGCCTGACAGGGGATGGGGAGCAGTACTTC.

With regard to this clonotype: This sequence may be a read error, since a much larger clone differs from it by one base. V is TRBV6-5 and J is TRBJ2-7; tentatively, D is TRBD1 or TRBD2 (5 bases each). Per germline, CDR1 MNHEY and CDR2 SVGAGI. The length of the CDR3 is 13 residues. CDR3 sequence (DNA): TGTGCCGGCAGTTTCGGGACGGACTACGAGCAGTACTTC. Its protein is CAGSFGTDYEQYF.

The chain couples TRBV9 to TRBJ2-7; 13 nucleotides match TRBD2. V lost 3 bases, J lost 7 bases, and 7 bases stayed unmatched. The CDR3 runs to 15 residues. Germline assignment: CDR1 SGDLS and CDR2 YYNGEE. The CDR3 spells CASSAAQGLAGEQYF. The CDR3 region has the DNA TGTGCCAGCAGCGCTGCCCAGGGACTAGCGGGGGAGCAGTACTTC.

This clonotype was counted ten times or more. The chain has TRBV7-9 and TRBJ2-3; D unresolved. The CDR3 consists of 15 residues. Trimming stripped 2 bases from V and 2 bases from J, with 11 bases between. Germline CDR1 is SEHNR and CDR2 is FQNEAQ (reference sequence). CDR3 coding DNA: TGTGCCAGCAGCTTAACATTCGGTGACACAGATACGCAGTATTTT. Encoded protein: CASSLTFGDTDTQYF.

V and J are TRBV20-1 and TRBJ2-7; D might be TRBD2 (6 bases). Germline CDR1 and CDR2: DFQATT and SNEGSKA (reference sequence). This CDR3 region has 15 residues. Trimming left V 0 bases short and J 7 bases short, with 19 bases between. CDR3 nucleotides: TGCAGTGCTAGAGATAATACGGACTATTTAGTTGAGCAGTACTTC. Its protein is CSARDNTDYLVEQYF.

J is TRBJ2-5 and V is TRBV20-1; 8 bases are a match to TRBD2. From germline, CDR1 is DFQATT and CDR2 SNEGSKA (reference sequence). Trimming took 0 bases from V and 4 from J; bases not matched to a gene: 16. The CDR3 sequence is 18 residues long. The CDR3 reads CSARDREPRAGVSETQYF. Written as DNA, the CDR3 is TGCAGTGCTAGAGACAGGGAACCGCGAGCGGGAGTTTCAGAGACCCAGTACTTC.

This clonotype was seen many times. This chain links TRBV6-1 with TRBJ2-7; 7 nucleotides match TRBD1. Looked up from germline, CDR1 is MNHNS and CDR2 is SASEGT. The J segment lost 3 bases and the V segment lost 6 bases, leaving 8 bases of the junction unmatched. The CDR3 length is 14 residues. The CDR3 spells CASSTGTDNYEQYF. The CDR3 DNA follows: TGTGCCAGCAGCACCGGGACAGACAACTACGAGCAGTACTTC.

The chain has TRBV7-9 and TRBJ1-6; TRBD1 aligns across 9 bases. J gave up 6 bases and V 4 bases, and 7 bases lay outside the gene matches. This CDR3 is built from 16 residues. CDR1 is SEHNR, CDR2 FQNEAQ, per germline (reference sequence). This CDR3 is CASSSLGQGINSPLHF. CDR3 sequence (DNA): TGTGCCAGCAGCTCCCTGGGACAGGGAATTAATTCACCCCTCCACTTT.

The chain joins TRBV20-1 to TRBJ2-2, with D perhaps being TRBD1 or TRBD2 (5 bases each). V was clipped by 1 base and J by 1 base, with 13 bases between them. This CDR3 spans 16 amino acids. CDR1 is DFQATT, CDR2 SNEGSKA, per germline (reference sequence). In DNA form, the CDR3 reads TGCAGTGCTAGAGCTGTGGGGACGAGGAACACCGGGGAGCTGTTTTTT. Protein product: CSARAVGTRNTGELFF.

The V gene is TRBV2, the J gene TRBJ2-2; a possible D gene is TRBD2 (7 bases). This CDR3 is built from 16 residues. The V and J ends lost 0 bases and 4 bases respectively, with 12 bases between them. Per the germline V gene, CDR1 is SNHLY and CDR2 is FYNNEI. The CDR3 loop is CASSEAGAGVTGELFF. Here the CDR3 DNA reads TGTGCCAGCAGTGAAGCGGGGGCGGGGGTCACCGGGGAGCTGTTTTTT. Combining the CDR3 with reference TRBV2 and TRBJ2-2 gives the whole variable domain EPEVTQTPSHQVTQMGQEVILRCVPISNHLYFYWYRQILGQKVEFLVSFYNNEISEKSEIFDDQFSVERPDGSNFTLKIRSTKLEDSAMYFCASSEAGAGVTGELFFGEGSRLTVL.

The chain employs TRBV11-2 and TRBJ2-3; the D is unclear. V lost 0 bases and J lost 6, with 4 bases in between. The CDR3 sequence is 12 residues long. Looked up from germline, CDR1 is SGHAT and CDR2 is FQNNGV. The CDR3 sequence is CASSLDRDTQYF. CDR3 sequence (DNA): TGTGCCAGCAGCTTAGACAGGGATACGCAGTATTTT.

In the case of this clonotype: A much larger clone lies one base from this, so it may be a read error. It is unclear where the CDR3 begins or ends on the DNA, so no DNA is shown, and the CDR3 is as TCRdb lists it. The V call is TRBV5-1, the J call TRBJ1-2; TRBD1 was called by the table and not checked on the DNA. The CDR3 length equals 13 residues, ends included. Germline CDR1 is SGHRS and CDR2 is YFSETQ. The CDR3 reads CASTLNRDYGCTF.

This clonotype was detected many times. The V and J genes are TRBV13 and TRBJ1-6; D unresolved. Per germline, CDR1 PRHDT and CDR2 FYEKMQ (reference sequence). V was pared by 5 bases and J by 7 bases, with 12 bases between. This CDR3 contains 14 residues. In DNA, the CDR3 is TGTGCCAGCAGCCCGAGCCTCGAAAATTCACCCCTCCACTTT. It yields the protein CASSPSLENSPLHF.

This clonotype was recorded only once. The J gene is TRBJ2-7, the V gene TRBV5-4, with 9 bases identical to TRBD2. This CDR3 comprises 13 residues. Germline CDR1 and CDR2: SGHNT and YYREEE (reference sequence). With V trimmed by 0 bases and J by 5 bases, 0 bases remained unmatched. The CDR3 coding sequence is TGTGCCAGCAGCTTGGGCGGGAGGGACGAGCAGTACTTC. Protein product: CASSLGGRDEQYF.

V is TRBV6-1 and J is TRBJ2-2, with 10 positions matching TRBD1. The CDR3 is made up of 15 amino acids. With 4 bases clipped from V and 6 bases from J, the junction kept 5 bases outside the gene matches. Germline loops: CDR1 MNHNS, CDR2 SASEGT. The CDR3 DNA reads TGTGCCAGCAGTGGGGGACAGGGGTTGCCCGGGGAGCTGTTTTTT. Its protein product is CASSGGQGLPGELFF.

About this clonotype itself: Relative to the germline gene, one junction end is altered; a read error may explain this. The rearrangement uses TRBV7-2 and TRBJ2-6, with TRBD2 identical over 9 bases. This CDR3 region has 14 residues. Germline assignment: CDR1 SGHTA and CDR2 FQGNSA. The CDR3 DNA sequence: TGTGCCAGCAGCCACGATAGCGGGGGCAACGTCCTGACTTTC. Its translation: CASSHDSGGNVLTF.

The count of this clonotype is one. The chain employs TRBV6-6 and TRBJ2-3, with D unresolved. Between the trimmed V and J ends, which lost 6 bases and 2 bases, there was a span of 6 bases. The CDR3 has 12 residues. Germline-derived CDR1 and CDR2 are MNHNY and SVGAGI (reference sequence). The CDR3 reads CASRRDTDTQYF. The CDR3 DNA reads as TGTGCCAGCAGACGCGACACAGATACGCAGTATTTT.

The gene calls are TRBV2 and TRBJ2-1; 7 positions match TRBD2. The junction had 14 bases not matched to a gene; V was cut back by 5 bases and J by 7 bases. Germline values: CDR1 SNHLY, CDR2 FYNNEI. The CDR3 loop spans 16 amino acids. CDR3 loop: CASSPAGREFLNEQFF. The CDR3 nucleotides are TGTGCCAGCAGTCCCGCGGGGCGGGAGTTCTTGAATGAGCAGTTCTTC.

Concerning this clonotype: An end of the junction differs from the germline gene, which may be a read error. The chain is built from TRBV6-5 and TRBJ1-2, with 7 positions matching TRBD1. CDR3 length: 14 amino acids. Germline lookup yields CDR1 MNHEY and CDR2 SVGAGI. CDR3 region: CVSSYAEGGLGYTF. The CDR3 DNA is TGTGTCAGCAGTTACGCGGAAGGGGGCCTTGGCTACACCTTC.

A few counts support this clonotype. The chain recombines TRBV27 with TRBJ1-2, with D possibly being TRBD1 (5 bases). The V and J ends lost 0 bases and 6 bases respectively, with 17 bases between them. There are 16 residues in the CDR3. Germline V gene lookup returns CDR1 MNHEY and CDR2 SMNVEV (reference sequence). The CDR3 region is CASSLSYRSGPDGYTF. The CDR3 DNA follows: TGTGCCAGCAGTTTATCCTACCGGTCAGGGCCCGATGGCTACACCTTC.

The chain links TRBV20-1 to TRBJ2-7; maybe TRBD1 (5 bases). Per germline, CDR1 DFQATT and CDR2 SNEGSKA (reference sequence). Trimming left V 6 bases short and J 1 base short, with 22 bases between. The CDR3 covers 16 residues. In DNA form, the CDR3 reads TGCAGTGCCACCAGTGATCCGCTGACAGCTTCCTACGAGCAGTACTTC. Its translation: CSATSDPLTASYEQYF.

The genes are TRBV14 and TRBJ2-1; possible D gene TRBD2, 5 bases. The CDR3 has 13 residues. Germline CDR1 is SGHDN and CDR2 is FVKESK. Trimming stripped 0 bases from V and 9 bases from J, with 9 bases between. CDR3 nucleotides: TGTGCCAGCAGCCAAGATGAGAGGGCTGAGCAGTTCTTC. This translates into CASSQDERAEQFF.